Each of the 19 T cell receptor beta chains below was sequenced from the same sample in a study of blood T cell repertoires in COVID-19 (dated by TCRdb to the early 2020s). The library was obtained by the immunoSEQ multiplex PCR assay. What TCRdb holds here is the immuneACCESS table cut down to in-frame rearrangements. Part of the clones is not present; checked against another copy, under half of the missing clones reflect an unresolved V gene, and the others are unexplained. Recorded for this sample are around 270,000 clones; more than 65% of them occurred a single time. Jointly, the top ten make up around a sixth of the sample. Sequencing was performed on peripheral blood. The origin of the receptors is a person aged 70 to 80 with COVID-19, enrolled during active disease.

This chain connects TRBV7-8 to TRBJ2-2; no definite D call. Germline assignment: CDR1 SGHVS and CDR2 FQNEAQ. Trimming removed 2 bases from V and 0 bases from J, with 4 bases in between. CDR3 length: 14 residues. The CDR3 here is CASSLTSNTGELFF. In DNA, the CDR3 is TGTGCCAGCAGCTTAACTTCGAACACCGGGGAGCTGTTTTTT.

CDR3 nucleotides: TGTGCCTGGGTCTCCCTAGCGAGCACCGGGGAGCTGTTTTTT. Translated: CAWVSLASTGELFF. The chain uses TRBV30 and TRBJ2-2; TRBD2 is a possible D gene (6 bases). Germline lookup yields CDR1 GTSNPN and CDR2 SVGIG (reference sequence). V was trimmed by 5 bases and J by 4 bases, leaving 14 bases between them. The CDR3 contains 14 residues.

This rearrangement joins TRBV7-9 to TRBJ2-1, with 8 bases identical to TRBD1. Germline V gene data show CDR1 as SEHNR and CDR2 as FQNEAQ (reference sequence). The V and J ends lost 5 bases and 5 bases, in that order; junction bases with no gene match: 8. The CDR3 is made up of 15 amino acids. The CDR3: CASSRDRPTDNEQFF. DNA of the CDR3: TGTGCCAGCAGCCGGGACAGGCCTACTGACAATGAGCAGTTCTTC.

This chain connects TRBV12-3 or TRBV12-4 to TRBJ2-7; a possible D gene is TRBD2 (7 bases). V lost 7 bases and J 0 bases, leaving 10 bases between the germline ends. The CDR3 covers 13 residues. For the CDR3, the DNA is TGTGCCAGCAACCGGGGGGCCTCCTACGAGCAGTACTTC. Protein sequence: CASNRGASYEQYF.

The chain is built from TRBV28 and TRBJ1-3; D perhaps matches TRBD1 (5 bases). The CDR3 is made up of 14 amino acids. CDR1 and CDR2 from the germline V gene are MDHEN and SYDVKM. The germline V and J ends were trimmed by 7 bases and 3 bases, with 13 bases remaining between them. CDR3: CASKARDFGNTIYF. The CDR3 DNA is TGTGCCAGCAAGGCTAGGGACTTTGGAAACACCATATATTTT. Combining the CDR3 with reference TRBV28 and TRBJ1-3 gives the whole variable domain DVKVTQSSRYLVKRTGEKVFLECVQDMDHENMFWYRQDPGLGLRLIYFSYDVKMKEKGDIPEGYSVSREKKERFSLILESASTNQTSMYLCASKARDFGNTIYFGEGSWLTVV.

CDR3 sequence: CASSESSYNEQFF. CDR3 sequence (DNA): TGCGCCAGCAGCGAGAGCTCCTACAATGAGCAGTTCTTC. The chain has TRBV5-1 and TRBJ2-1; no clear D. Trimming stripped 4 bases from V and 0 bases from J, with 5 bases between. Germline V gives CDR1 SGHRS, CDR2 YFSETQ. The CDR3 length is 13 residues.

The CDR3 nucleotides are TGTGCCAGCAGTGATGTACAGGGCCATGAGCAGTTCTTC. Translation: CASSDVQGHEQFF. The rearrangement uses TRBV25-1 and TRBJ2-1, with D perhaps matching TRBD1 (6 bases). V was shortened by 3 bases and J by 8 bases, with 11 bases between the two germline ends. The CDR3 spans 13 residues. Germline loops: CDR1 MGHDK, CDR2 SYGVNS.

The chain links TRBV7-3 to TRBJ2-1, with D possibly matching TRBD2 (6 bases). The germline V and J ends were trimmed by 1 base and 9 bases, with 19 bases remaining between them. Germline V gene sequence: CDR1 SGHTA, CDR2 FQGTGA. This CDR3 spans 16 amino acids. The CDR3 nucleotides are TGTGCCAGCAGCTTAATGGCCCCCGGAACCGGGAGTGAGCAGTTCTTC. Protein sequence: CASSLMAPGTGSEQFF.

The chain links TRBV9 to TRBJ1-2; 7 positions agree with TRBD1. V shed 0 bases and J 4 bases; nucleotides not matched to a gene: 6. The CDR3 contains 15 residues. Germline V gene sequence: CDR1 SGDLS, CDR2 YYNGEE. The CDR3 protein is CASSVGRQGGYGYTF. DNA for the CDR3: TGTGCCAGCAGCGTAGGTCGGCAGGGGGGCTATGGCTACACCTTC.

In DNA form, the CDR3 reads TGCGCCAGCAGCCAACTAGCGGGAGGCCTGAACACCGGGGAGCTGTTTTTT. Its translation is CASSQLAGGLNTGELFF. This sequence joins TRBV4-3 and TRBJ2-2; 11 bases line up with TRBD2. After removal of 2 bases from V and 1 base from J, the junction contained 3 bases not matched to a gene. CDR3 length: 17 amino acids. Germline CDR1 reads LGHNA; CDR2 reads YSLEER.

The chain joins TRBV19 to TRBJ2-1; 8 nucleotides match TRBD2. V was pared by 8 bases and J by 6 bases, with 6 bases of the junction left unmatched. This CDR3 is 13 amino acids long. The germline CDR1 and CDR2 sequences are LNHDA and SQIVND (reference sequence). CDR3 amino acids: CASAWRGVNEQFF. Here the CDR3 DNA reads TGTGCCAGTGCCTGGCGGGGGGTCAATGAGCAGTTCTTC.

This sequence joins TRBV14 and TRBJ2-7, with 12 bases that match TRBD1. Germline CDR1 reads SGHDN; CDR2 reads FVKESK. The CDR3 runs to 15 residues. The junction had 7 bases not matched to a gene; V was cut back by 4 bases and J by 6 bases. CDR3 in DNA: TGTGCCAGCAGCCCCGCCGGGACAGGGGGCAGCGAGCAGTACTTC. Its protein product is CASSPAGTGGSEQYF. Complete variable domain (other parts from reference TRBV14 and TRBJ2-7): EAGVTQFPSHSVIEKGQTVTLRCDPISGHDNLYWYRRVMGKEIKFLLHFVKESKQDESGMPNNRFLAERTGGTYSTLKVQPAELEDSGVYFCASSPAGTGGSEQYFGPGTRLTVT.

This chain uses TRBV6-2 or TRBV6-3 with TRBJ2-7; D remains unclear. Germline loops: CDR1 MNHEY, CDR2 SVGEGT. The CDR3 runs to 15 residues. Trimming shortened V by 1 base and J by 0 bases, and 10 bases separated the two germline ends. This CDR3 reads CASSYYLIHSYEQYF. The CDR3 DNA reads as TGTGCCAGCAGTTACTACTTGATCCACTCCTACGAGCAGTACTTC.

The rearrangement uses TRBV4-2 and TRBJ2-7, with D maybe TRBD1 (6 bases). Germline CDR1 reads LGHNA; CDR2 reads YNFKEQ. The CDR3 loop spans 14 amino acids. Trimming cost V 1 base and J 3 bases, with 10 bases left between them. The CDR3 reads CASSQGQVGYEQYF. The CDR3 nucleotides are TGTGCCAGCAGCCAAGGACAGGTTGGCTACGAGCAGTACTTC.

The gene calls are TRBV9 and TRBJ1-3; 7 bases line up with TRBD1. CDR1 SGDLS and CDR2 YYNGEE come from the germline V gene. The V segment lost 3 bases and the J segment 8 bases; nucleotides outside the gene matches: 8. CDR3 length: 14 amino acids. The CDR3 sequence: CASSGGTVGHTIYF. Here the CDR3 DNA reads TGTGCCAGCAGCGGAGGGACAGTCGGCCACACCATATATTTT.

The V call is TRBV19, the J call TRBJ2-2, with 10 bases that match TRBD2. With 7 bases clipped from V and 7 bases from J, the junction kept 6 bases outside the gene matches. The CDR3 extends over 14 amino acids. The germline V gene has CDR1 LNHDA and CDR2 SQIVND (reference sequence). In nucleotides, the CDR3 is TGTGCCAGTATTAGGACTAGCGGCCGCGGGGAGCTGTTTTTT. Residues: CASIRTSGRGELFF.

The rearrangement uses TRBV2 and TRBJ1-4; the match to TRBD1 covers 9 bases. The CDR3 spans 15 residues. Losses at the gene ends were 3 bases for V and 8 bases for J; bases not matched to a gene: 7. Germline lookup yields CDR1 SNHLY and CDR2 FYNNEI. The CDR3 DNA sequence: TGTGCCAGCAGTGAGACCATAGGGACAGGGGAAAAACTGTTTTTT. Translating gives CASSETIGTGEKLFF.

V is TRBV6-2 or TRBV6-3 and J is TRBJ2-3; weak D call: TRBD2 (5 bases). CDR1 MNHEY and CDR2 SVGEGT come from the germline V gene. Trimming took off 4 bases at V and 1 base at J, with 12 bases between the two ends. The CDR3 consists of 15 residues. DNA of the CDR3: TGTGCCAGCAGTTCATACCTGAGGGGCACAGATACGCAGTATTTT. As protein: CASSSYLRGTDTQYF.

The gene calls are TRBV7-9 and TRBJ2-2; no clear D gene. There are 15 residues in the CDR3. V lost 0 bases and J 5 bases, leaving 10 bases between the germline ends. CDR1 is SEHNR, CDR2 FQNEAQ, per germline (reference sequence). CDR3 amino acids: CASSLAARPTGELFF. DNA of the CDR3: TGTGCCAGCAGCTTAGCGGCGCGGCCGACCGGGGAGCTGTTTTTT. The whole variable domain, remainder taken from reference TRBV7-9 and TRBJ2-2, is DTGVSQNPRHKITKRGQNVTFRCDPISEHNRLYWYRQTLGQGPEFLTYFQNEAQLEKSRLLSDRFSAERPKGSFSTLEIQRTEQGDSAMYLCASSLAARPTGELFFGEGSRLTVL.